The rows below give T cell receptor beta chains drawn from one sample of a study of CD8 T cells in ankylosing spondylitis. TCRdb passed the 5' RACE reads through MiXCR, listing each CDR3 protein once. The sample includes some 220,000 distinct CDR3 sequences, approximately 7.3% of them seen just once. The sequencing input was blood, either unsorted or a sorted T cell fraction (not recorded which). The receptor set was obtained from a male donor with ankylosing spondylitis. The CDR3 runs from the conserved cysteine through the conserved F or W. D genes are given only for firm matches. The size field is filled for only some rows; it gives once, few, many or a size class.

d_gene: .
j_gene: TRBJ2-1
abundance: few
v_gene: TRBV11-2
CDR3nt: TGTGCCAGCAGCCTCGGCGTAGACAATGAGCAGTTCTTC
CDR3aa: CASSLGVDNEQFF

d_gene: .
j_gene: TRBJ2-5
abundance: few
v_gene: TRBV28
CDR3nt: TGTGCCAGCAGTTTAGACAGGGAGGGGGAGCAAGAGACCCAGTACTTC
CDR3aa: CASSLDREGEQETQYF

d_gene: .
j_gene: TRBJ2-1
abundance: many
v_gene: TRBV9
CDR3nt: TGTGCCAGCAGCGGAGAGGCGGGCTGGGGTGAGCAGTTCTTC
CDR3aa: CASSGEAGWGEQFF

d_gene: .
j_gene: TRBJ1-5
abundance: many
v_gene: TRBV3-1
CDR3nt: TGTGCCAGCAGAAAACCGGGGGGGGGAGGACAGCCCCAGCATTTT
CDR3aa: CASRKPGGGGQPQHF

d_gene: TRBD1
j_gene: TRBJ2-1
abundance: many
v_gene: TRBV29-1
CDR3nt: TGCAGCCTCACCTACCGGGACAGGGTAAATGAGCAGTTCTTC
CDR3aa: CSLTYRDRVNEQFF

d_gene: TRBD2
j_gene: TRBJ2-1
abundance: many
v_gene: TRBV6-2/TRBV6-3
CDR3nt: TGTGCCAGCAGTAGACTAGCGGCAGGAGCGGATGAGCAGTTCTTC
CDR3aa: CASSRLAAGADEQFF

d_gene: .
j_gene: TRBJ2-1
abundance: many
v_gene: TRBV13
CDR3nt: TGTGCCAGCAGCTTATGGGGGGACAATGAGCAGTTCTTC
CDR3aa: CASSLWGDNEQFF

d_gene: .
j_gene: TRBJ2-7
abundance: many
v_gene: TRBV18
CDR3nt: TGTGCCAGCTCACCACGGGACGGGACCTACGAGCAGTACTTC
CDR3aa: CASSPRDGTYEQYF

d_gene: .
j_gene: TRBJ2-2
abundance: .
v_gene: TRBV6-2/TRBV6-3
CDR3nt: TGTGCCAGCAGTTACACGGTTACCGGGGAGCTGTTTTTT
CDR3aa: CASSYTVTGELFF

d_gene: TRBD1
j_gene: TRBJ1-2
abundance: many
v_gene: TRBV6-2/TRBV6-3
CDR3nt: TGTGCCAGCAGTTTCGTGGGCCGGACAGGGGTTGGCTACACCTTC
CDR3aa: CASSFVGRTGVGYTF

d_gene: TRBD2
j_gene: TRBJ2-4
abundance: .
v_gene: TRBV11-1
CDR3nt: TGTGCCAGCAGCCCGTCCGGACTAGCGGGCATAGCCAAAAACATTCAGTACTTC
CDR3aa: CASSPSGLAGIAKNIQYF

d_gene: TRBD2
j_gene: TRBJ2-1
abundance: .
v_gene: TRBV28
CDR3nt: TGTGCCAGCACCCACACCTTAGCGGGCCCATACAATGAGCAGTTCTTC
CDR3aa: CASTHTLAGPYNEQFF

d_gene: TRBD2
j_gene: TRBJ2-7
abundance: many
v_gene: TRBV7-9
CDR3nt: TGTGCCAGCAGCTTAACGGGACTAGCGGCATACGAGCAGTACTTC
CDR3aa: CASSLTGLAAYEQYF

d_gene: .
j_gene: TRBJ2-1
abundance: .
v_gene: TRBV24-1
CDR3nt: TGTGCCACCAGGGCGAGTGGTGAGCAGTTCTTC
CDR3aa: CATRASGEQFF

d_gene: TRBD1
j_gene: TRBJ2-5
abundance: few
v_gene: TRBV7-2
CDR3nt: TGTGCCAGCAGCAAAGGGACAGGCACGCCGCTGGAGACCCAGTACTTC
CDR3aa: CASSKGTGTPLETQYF

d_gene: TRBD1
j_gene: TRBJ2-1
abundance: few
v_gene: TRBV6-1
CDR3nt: TGTGCCAGCAGCCATCGACAGGGGGTCATGTTATACAATGAGCAGTTCTTC
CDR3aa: CASSHRQGVMLYNEQFF

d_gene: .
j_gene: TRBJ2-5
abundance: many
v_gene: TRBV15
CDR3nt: TGTGCCACCAGCAGGGCGCAGTTAGCCCAGTACTTC
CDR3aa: CATSRAQLAQYF

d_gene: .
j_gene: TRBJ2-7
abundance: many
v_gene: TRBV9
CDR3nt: TGTGCCAGTTCCCCTGGGGACGGTACCTACGAGCAGTACTTC
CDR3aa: CASSPGDGTYEQYF

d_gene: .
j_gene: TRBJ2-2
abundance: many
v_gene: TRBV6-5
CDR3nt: TGTGCCAGCAGTTACTGGTTGGGGGGCGGATGGAACACCGGGGAGCTGTTTTTT
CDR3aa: CASSYWLGGGWNTGELFF

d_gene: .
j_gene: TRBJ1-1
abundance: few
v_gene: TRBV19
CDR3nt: TGTGCCAGTAGGGGGACGGAAGAAGCTTTCTTT
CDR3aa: CASRGTEEAFF

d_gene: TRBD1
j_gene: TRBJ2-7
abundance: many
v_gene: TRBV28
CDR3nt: TGTGCCAGCAGTAAACCCCTCACCGGGACAGCAGAGGACGAGCAGTACTTC
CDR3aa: CASSKPLTGTAEDEQYF

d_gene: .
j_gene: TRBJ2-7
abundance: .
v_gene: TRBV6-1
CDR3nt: TGTGCCAGCAGCGACCCGGCGGCCGAGCAGTACTTC
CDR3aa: CASSDPAAEQYF

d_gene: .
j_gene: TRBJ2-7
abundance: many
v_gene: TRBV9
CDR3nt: TGTGCCAGCAGCGTAGATCAGGACAGCTCCTACGAGCAGTACTTC
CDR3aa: CASSVDQDSSYEQYF

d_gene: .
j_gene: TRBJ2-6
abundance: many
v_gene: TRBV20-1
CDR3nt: TGCAGTGCCCCATTTGCGCCCTCTGGGGCCAACGTCCTGACTTTC
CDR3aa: CSAPFAPSGANVLTF

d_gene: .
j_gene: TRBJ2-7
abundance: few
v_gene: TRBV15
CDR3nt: TGTGCCACCTCCAGGGGCTACGAGCAGTACTTC
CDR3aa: CATSRGYEQYF

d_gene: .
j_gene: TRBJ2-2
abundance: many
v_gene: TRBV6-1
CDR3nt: TGTGCCAGCAGTGAGCTAGACTTTTCGGGCACCGGGGAGCTGTTTTTT
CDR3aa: CASSELDFSGTGELFF

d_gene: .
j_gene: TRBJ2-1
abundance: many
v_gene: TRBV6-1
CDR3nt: TGTGCCAGCTCGCTACCCGAATACAATGAGCAGTTCTTC
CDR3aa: CASSLPEYNEQFF

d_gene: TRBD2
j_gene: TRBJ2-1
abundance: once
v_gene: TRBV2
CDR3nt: TGTGCCAGCAGTGAAGTAGCGGGAGGGCCTAATGAGCAGTTCTTC
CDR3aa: CASSEVAGGPNEQFF

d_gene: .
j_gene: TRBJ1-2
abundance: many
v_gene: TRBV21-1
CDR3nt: TGTGCCAGCAGCAAAGTGGGCAGGGCCGCTTATGGCTACACCTTC
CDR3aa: CASSKVGRAAYGYTF

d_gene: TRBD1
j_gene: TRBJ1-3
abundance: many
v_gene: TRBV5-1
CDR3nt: TGCGCCAGCAGCTTGCAGGAGACAGGGACCTCTGGAAACACCATATATTTT
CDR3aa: CASSLQETGTSGNTIYF

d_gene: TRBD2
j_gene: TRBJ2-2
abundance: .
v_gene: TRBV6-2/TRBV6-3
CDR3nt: TGTGCCAGCAGACCCCAACCCAGGGGAGTCGGCGGGAGGGCCAGCGGGGAGCTGTTTTTT
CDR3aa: CASRPQPRGVGGRASGELFF

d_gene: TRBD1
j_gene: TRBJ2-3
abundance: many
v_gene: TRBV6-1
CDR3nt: TGTGCCAGCAGTCCCCAGGGGGCGGGGGATACGCAGTATTTT
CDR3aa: CASSPQGAGDTQYF

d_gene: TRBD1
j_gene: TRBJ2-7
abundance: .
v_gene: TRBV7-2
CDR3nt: TGTGCCAGCAGCAGTGACAGGGTGGCCTACGAGCAGTACTTC
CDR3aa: CASSSDRVAYEQYF

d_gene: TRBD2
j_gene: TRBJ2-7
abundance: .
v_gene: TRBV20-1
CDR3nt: TGCAGTGCCGAGATGGGCGGGAGTTCCCCCTCCCCTCTCTACGAGCAGTACTTC
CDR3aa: CSAEMGGSSPSPLYEQYF

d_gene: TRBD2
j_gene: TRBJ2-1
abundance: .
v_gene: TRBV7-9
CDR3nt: TGTGCCAGCAGCTCGTTTCTAGCGGGGGAGGATGAGCAGTTCTTC
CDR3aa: CASSSFLAGEDEQFF

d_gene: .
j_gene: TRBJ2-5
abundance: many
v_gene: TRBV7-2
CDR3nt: TGTGCCAGCAGCATACCTCGACAGGTTGGAGATCAAGAGACCCAGTACTTC
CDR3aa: CASSIPRQVGDQETQYF

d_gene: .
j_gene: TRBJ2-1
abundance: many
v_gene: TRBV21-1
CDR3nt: TGTGCCAGCAGCAAAGTACTAGCCCACACCAATGAGCAGTTCTTC
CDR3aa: CASSKVLAHTNEQFF

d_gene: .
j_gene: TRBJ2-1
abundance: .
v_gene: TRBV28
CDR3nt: TGTGCCAGCATCCCCACGGGCTTTGATGAGCAGTTCTTC
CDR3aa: CASIPTGFDEQFF

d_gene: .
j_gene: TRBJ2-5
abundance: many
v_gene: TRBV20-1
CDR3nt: TGCAGTGCTAGAGATTATGGGGACACTGAAGAGACCCAGTACTTC
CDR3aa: CSARDYGDTEETQYF

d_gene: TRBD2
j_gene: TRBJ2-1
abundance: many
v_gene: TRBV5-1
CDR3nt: TGCGCCAGCAGAAGTGGGCTAGCGGGAGGGTACAATGAGCAGTTCTTC
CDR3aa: CASRSGLAGGYNEQFF

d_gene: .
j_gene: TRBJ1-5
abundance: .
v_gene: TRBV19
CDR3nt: TGTGCCAGTAGTCTTCGCGACGGAAGCAATCAGCCCCAGCATTTT
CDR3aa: CASSLRDGSNQPQHF

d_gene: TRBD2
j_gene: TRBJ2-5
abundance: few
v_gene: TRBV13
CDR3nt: TGTGCCAGCAGCACCGGGACTACCCGGGGGACCCAGTACTTC
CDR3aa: CASSTGTTRGTQYF

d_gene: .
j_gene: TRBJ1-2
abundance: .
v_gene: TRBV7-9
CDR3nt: TGTGCCAGCAGCTTATTCGCCCAAGGCTACACCTTC
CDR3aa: CASSLFAQGYTF

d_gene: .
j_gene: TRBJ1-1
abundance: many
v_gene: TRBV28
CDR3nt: TGTGCCAGCAGTTTTGGACACTCCCCGGGGAGAGCTTTCTTT
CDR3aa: CASSFGHSPGRAFF

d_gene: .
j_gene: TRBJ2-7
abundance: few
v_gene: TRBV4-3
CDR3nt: TGCGCCAGCAGCCAAGAGGCTAGCAGGGGCTACGAGCAGTACTTC
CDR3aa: CASSQEASRGYEQYF